The 27 T cell receptor beta chains below come from one sample, sequenced in a study of molecular identifiers for immune sequencing clone quantification. TCRdb re-called the PCR reads with MiXCR, one entry per CDR3 protein. The sample shows a few hundred thousand distinct CDR3 sequences, less than 30% of them seen only once. Sequenced: naive CD8+ T cells from blood, with Jurkat cell RNA spiked in. The subset: FACS-sorted CD8+CD4-CCR7+CD45RA+ naive T cells. The receptors derive from a human donor in good health. Some libraries in this study had Jurkat cell RNA spiked in.

This clonotype was observed many times. The chain combines TRBV3-1 with TRBJ2-7; TRBD2 is a possible D gene (6 bases). The germline CDR1 and CDR2 sequences are LGHDT and YNNKEL (reference sequence). The CDR3 contains 15 residues. V lost 3 bases to trimming and J lost 4 bases, with 16 bases between them. The CDR3 DNA follows: TGTGCCAGCAGCCAGACCCAGGCGGGGAGGTACGAGCAGTACTTC. Protein product: CASSQTQAGRYEQYF.

This clonotype has a single count. A single base separates this from a much larger clone, so it may be a read error. The J gene is TRBJ1-5, the V gene TRBV20-1, with D possibly being TRBD1 (6 bases). This CDR3 has 15 amino acids. In germline, CDR1 is DFQATT, CDR2 SNEGSKA (reference sequence). V lost 1 base and J lost 5, with 15 bases in between. The CDR3 DNA is TGCAGTGCTAGAGGCAGGGACATGATCGATCAGCCCCAGCATTTT. It codes for CSARGRDMIDQPQHF.

This chain uses TRBV28 with TRBJ2-7; 8 bases line up with TRBD1. The CDR3 has 14 amino acids. Looked up from germline, CDR1 is MDHEN and CDR2 is SYDVKM. V shed 4 bases, J shed 5 bases, and the junction held 7 bases outside the gene matches. This CDR3 reads CASSSPTTGDEQYF. The CDR3, as DNA: TGTGCCAGCAGTTCTCCCACGACAGGGGACGAGCAGTACTTC.

In this sample, this clonotype turned up a few times. The chain combines TRBV6-1 with TRBJ2-7; 7 positions match TRBD1. V trimming: 4 bases; J trimming: 0 bases; junction bases outside the gene matches: 6. The germline gives CDR1 MNHNS, CDR2 SASEGT. The CDR3 totals 15 residues. CDR3 sequence reads: CASSADRASSYEQYF. CDR3 DNA: TGTGCCAGCAGTGCTGACAGGGCTAGCTCCTACGAGCAGTACTTC.

In this sample, this clonotype turned up a few times. This chain connects TRBV6-5 to TRBJ2-7; the match to TRBD1 covers 8 bases. Germline V gene data show CDR1 as MNHEY and CDR2 as SVGAGI. This CDR3 has 14 amino acids. V was clipped by 0 bases and J by 6 bases; unmatched bases: 4. This CDR3 reads CASSYSFDRGEQYF. Here the CDR3 DNA reads TGTGCCAGCAGTTACTCGTTCGACAGGGGCGAGCAGTACTTC.

This clonotype is a singleton in its sample. A much larger clone lies one base from this, so it may be a read error. The chain couples TRBV28 to TRBJ2-3; 7 nucleotides line up with TRBD2. The CDR3 loop spans 13 amino acids. Losses at the gene ends were 5 bases for V and 4 bases for J; bases not matched to a gene: 3. Germline CDR1 MDHEN, CDR2 SYDVKM. CDR3 coding DNA: TGTGCCAGCAGTGACGGGGGGTCAGATACGCAGTATTTT. This encodes CASSDGGSDTQYF.

This clonotype was picked up many times. The chain combines TRBV29-1 with TRBJ2-7, with TRBD2 as a possible D gene (6 bases). The length of the CDR3 is 12 residues. The germline CDR1 and CDR2 sequences are SQVTM and ANQGSEA. Trimming removed 7 bases at V and 7 bases at J, with 17 bases between. The CDR3 spells CSGRDGGWEQYF. Written as DNA, the CDR3 is TGCAGCGGAAGGGACGGGGGTTGGGAGCAGTACTTC.

This clonotype was detected only a few times. This rearrangement joins TRBV27 to TRBJ1-5; 7 bases map to TRBD1. Germline V gene lookup returns CDR1 MNHEY and CDR2 SMNVEV (reference sequence). The J segment lost 6 bases and the V segment lost 5 bases, leaving 7 bases of the junction unmatched. The CDR3 consists of 14 residues. CDR3 sequence (DNA): TGTGCCAGCAGTCCTCGAGGGGGCGGTCAGCCCCAGCATTTT. This codes for CASSPRGGGQPQHF.

Only a few counts were recorded for this clonotype. V is TRBV6-5 and J is TRBJ1-1; no reliable D call. The V end was cut by 2 bases, the J end by 5 bases, with 18 bases between. Germline V gene data show CDR1 as MNHEY and CDR2 as SVGAGI. The CDR3 runs to 16 residues. The CDR3 reads CASSYSKGAKLTEAFF. The CDR3 DNA is TGTGCCAGCAGTTACAGTAAGGGCGCAAAACTTACTGAAGCTTTCTTT.

In its sample, this clonotype was seen many times. The gene calls are TRBV4-3 and TRBJ2-3, with D hard to call. Trimming left V 0 bases short and J 6 bases short, with 10 bases between. Germline V gives CDR1 LGHNA, CDR2 YSLEER. CDR3 length equals 14 residues. The CDR3 nucleotides read TGCGCCAGCAGCCAAGATAGAATGTCGGATACGCAGTATTTT. Translated, it gives CASSQDRMSDTQYF.

This clonotype was picked up many times. The CDR3 sequence is CASSLVGRYEQYF. The CDR3 DNA reads as TGTGCCAGCAGCTTAGTGGGGCGGTACGAGCAGTACTTC. This chain joins TRBV7-9 and TRBJ2-7, with D maybe TRBD1 (5 bases). V lost 1 base and J lost 4, with 8 bases in between. This CDR3 has 13 residues. CDR1 and CDR2 (germline): SEHNR, FQNEAQ (reference sequence).

V usage is TRBV29-1 and J usage is TRBJ2-1; 7 bases line up with TRBD2. CDR3 length: 14 residues. Unmatched junction bases numbered 13, after V lost 7 bases and J lost 7 bases. Looked up from germline, CDR1 is SQVTM and CDR2 is ANQGSEA. Here the CDR3 DNA reads TGCAGCGCCAGTGGGCGGGGGAGTAGTAATGAGCAGTTCTTC. It yields the protein CSASGRGSSNEQFF.

V gene TRBV28 combines with J gene TRBJ2-7, with D possibly being TRBD1 (6 bases). The CDR3 is made up of 13 amino acids. CDR1 and CDR2 from the germline V gene are MDHEN and SYDVKM. V gave up 10 bases and J gave up 1 base, with 14 bases separating them. DNA for the CDR3: TGTGCCATCCAAGACAGGAATTCCTACGAGCAGTACTTC. This codes for CAIQDRNSYEQYF. Full variable domain (outside the CDR3, taken from reference TRBV28 and TRBJ2-7): DVKVTQSSRYLVKRTGEKVFLECVQDMDHENMFWYRQDPGLGLRLIYFSYDVKMKEKGDIPEGYSVSREKKERFSLILESASTNQTSMYLCAIQDRNSYEQYFGPGTRLTVT.

The chain carries TRBV2 and TRBJ2-7; D remains unclear. This CDR3 is built from 14 residues. V was clipped by 5 bases and J by 0 bases, with 11 bases between them. The germline gives CDR1 SNHLY, CDR2 FYNNEI. CDR3 DNA: TGTGCCAGCAGTTGCGCAGGATTCTCCTACGAGCAGTACTTC. It codes for CASSCAGFSYEQYF.

This clonotype occurred many times. V and J are TRBV4-3 and TRBJ2-3, with a possible D match to TRBD2 (5 bases). Trimming left V 1 base short and J 2 bases short, with 10 bases between. CDR1 is LGHNA, CDR2 YSLEER, per germline. This CDR3 comprises 15 residues. This CDR3 is CASSQVGLATDTQYF. Here the CDR3 DNA reads TGCGCCAGCAGCCAAGTAGGGCTAGCCACAGATACGCAGTATTTT.

This clonotype was counted at least ten times. The V call is TRBV4-3, the J call TRBJ2-2; no firm D call. Germline-derived CDR1 and CDR2 are LGHNA and YSLEER. Trimming removed 0 bases at V and 6 bases at J, with 5 bases between. The CDR3 spans 13 residues. The CDR3 region is CASSQDRAGELFF. The CDR3 DNA follows: TGCGCCAGCAGCCAAGATAGAGCCGGGGAGCTGTTTTTT.

This clonotype was recorded a few times. This rearrangement joins TRBV15 to TRBJ2-7; tentatively, D is TRBD1 or TRBD2 (7 bases each). The germline V and J ends were trimmed by 5 bases and 7 bases, with 12 bases remaining between them. The germline V gene has CDR1 LNHNV and CDR2 YYDKDF (reference sequence). CDR3 length: 12 amino acids. DNA for the CDR3: TGTGCCACCAGCTCAGGGGGGGGGGAGCAGTACTTC. This encodes CATSSGGGEQYF.

There are a few counts of this clonotype. CDR3 in amino acids: CASSPKTDTGELFF. In nucleotides, the CDR3 is TGTGCCAGCAGCCCTAAGACCGACACCGGGGAGCTGTTTTTT. V is TRBV7-9 and J is TRBJ2-2; no definite D call. CDR1 and CDR2 from the germline V gene are SEHNR and FQNEAQ (reference sequence). The CDR3 contains 14 residues. The V end lost 5 bases, the J end lost 3 bases, and 10 bases lay between the germline ends.

About this clonotype: A clone one base away is much larger, so this may be a read error. The V gene is TRBV6-6, the J gene TRBJ1-5; D is unclear. CDR1 and CDR2 (germline): MNHNY, SVGAGI (reference sequence). This CDR3 comprises 18 residues. The germline V and J ends were trimmed by 2 bases and 4 bases, with 21 bases remaining between them. CDR3 sequence (DNA): TGTGCCAGCAGTTACCCCCGGCGCAGCGCGGGCGGAAATCAGCCCCAGCATTTT. As protein: CASSYPRRSAGGNQPQHF.

This sequence joins TRBV27 and TRBJ2-7; 8 nucleotides align to TRBD2. CDR3 size: 14 residues. Germline CDR1 is MNHEY and CDR2 is SMNVEV (reference sequence). Trimming took 6 bases from V and 0 from J; bases not matched to a gene: 4. CDR3 bases: TGTGCCAGCAGATATAGCGGGGCCTCCTACGAGCAGTACTTC. This sequence encodes CASRYSGASYEQYF.

This clonotype was observed many times. In DNA form, the CDR3 reads TGTGCCAGCAGCTTAGATGTTACAGTCCGGTACGAGCAGTACTTC. Translating gives CASSLDVTVRYEQYF. This chain joins TRBV7-8 and TRBJ2-7; D is uncertain. The germline gives CDR1 SGHVS, CDR2 FQNEAQ. The CDR3 runs 15 residues. V was trimmed by 1 base and J by 4 bases, leaving 14 bases between them.

The table lists this clonotype with many counts. CDR3 sequence reads: CASSQGASAEAFF. CDR3 bases: TGCGCCAGCAGCCAAGGGGCGTCCGCTGAAGCTTTCTTT. The chain uses TRBV4-1 and TRBJ1-1; D not resolved. The germline CDR1 and CDR2 sequences are MGHRA and YSYEKL. With 1 base removed from V and 6 bases from J, the gap between germline ends came to 9 bases. The CDR3 loop spans 13 amino acids.

In this sample, this clonotype turned up a few times. This chain links TRBV7-9 with TRBJ2-1, with 8 bases lining up with TRBD2. The CDR3 is 15 residues long. The J segment lost 7 bases and the V segment lost 6 bases, leaving 11 bases of the junction unmatched. Germline V CDR1 and CDR2: SEHNR, FQNEAQ (reference sequence). The CDR3 protein is CASRLNSGISNEQFF. In DNA, the CDR3 is TGTGCCAGCAGATTGAATAGCGGGATTAGTAATGAGCAGTTCTTC. The full variable domain, its missing parts supplied by reference TRBV7-9 and TRBJ2-1, is DTGVSQNPRHKITKRGQNVTFRCDPISEHNRLYWYRQTLGQGPEFLTYFQNEAQLEKSRLLSDRFSAERPKGSFSTLEIQRTEQGDSAMYLCASRLNSGISNEQFFGPGTRLTVL.

At least ten counts were recorded for this clonotype. The chain is built from TRBV20-1 and TRBJ2-7; D not resolved. Per germline, CDR1 DFQATT and CDR2 SNEGSKA (reference sequence). Trimming took 0 bases from V and 3 from J, leaving 12 bases between them. CDR3 length equals 14 residues. The CDR3 region has the DNA TGCAGTGCTAGAGATAAAGACTTTTTCTACGAGCAGTACTTC. Translation: CSARDKDFFYEQYF.

This clonotype was observed a few times. This chain links TRBV20-1 with TRBJ2-5, with TRBD2 as a possible D gene (5 bases). The CDR3 totals 14 residues. Germline V gene lookup returns CDR1 DFQATT and CDR2 SNEGSKA (reference sequence). V shed 6 bases and J shed 0 bases, with 14 bases lying between them. CDR3 sequence (DNA): TGCAGTGCCCCCCTTGGAGGTTACCAAGAGACCCAGTACTTC. Encoded protein: CSAPLGGYQETQYF.

About this clonotype: The conserved closing phenylalanine or tryptophan is absent in this CDR3, likely reflecting a read error. J is TRBJ2-3 and V is TRBV20-1; D might be TRBD2 (5 bases). Germline lookup yields CDR1 DFQATT and CDR2 SNEGSKA (reference sequence). The length of the CDR3 is 15 residues. V shed 4 bases and J shed 5 bases, with 19 bases lying between them. For the CDR3, the DNA is TGCAGTGCTACCCAACTAGACAACGTTGGAGATACGCAGTATTTA. It translates to CSATQLDNVGDTQYL.

The chain carries TRBV4-1 and TRBJ1-1, with TRBD1 matching over 8 bases. From germline, CDR1 is MGHRA and CDR2 YSYEKL. V lost 0 bases to trimming and J lost 10 bases; unmatched junction nucleotides: 1. This CDR3 has 12 amino acids. The CDR3 nucleotides read TGCGCCAGCAGCCAAGATACAGGGGGAGCTTTCTTT. Amino acid sequence: CASSQDTGGAFF.